This T cell receptor beta chain derives from a study of liver allograft versus peripheral blood T cells. Study-level information: Graft-liver T cell receptor repertoires were compared against recipient peripheral blood repertoires. Study outcomes and limitations: Intragraft T cell receptor repertoires of liver allografts were reportedly distinct from those in peripheral blood.

The germline V gene has CDR1 SGHNT and CDR2 YENEEA. The CDR3 covers 15 residues. V lost 4 bases and J lost 0; bases outside the gene matches: 6. This clonotype occurred a few times. Its antigen is still unknown. TCRdb called the reads again in MiXCR, with one record for every CDR3 protein. The sample records 10,000 to 14,000 distinct CDR3 sequences, approximately 22% being singletons. The chain couples TRBV11-3 to TRBJ2-7; 7 positions agree with TRBD2. This receptor was taken from a human patient who had a liver transplant. Some of the T cells may derive from the graft donor. The CDR3 DNA reads as TGTGCCAGCAGCTACACTAGCGCCACCTCCTACGAGCAGTACTTC. Translation gives CASSYTSATSYEQYF. The full variable domain, with the rest looked up from reference TRBV11-3 and TRBJ2-7, is EAGVVQSPRYKIIEKKQPVAFWCNPISGHNTLYWYLQNLGQGPELLIRYENEEAVDDSQLPKDRFSAERLKGVDSTLKIQPAELGDSAVYLCASSYTSATSYEQYFGPGTRLTVT.